The 12 T cell receptor beta chains in this list originate from one sample, sequenced in a study of blood T cell repertoires in COVID-19. Clones were read by immunoSEQ multiplex PCR, and TCRdb kept only the in-frame ones, dropping some. The sample holds about 170,000 clones, over 80% seen once. Sequences were obtained from peripheral blood. The receptors shown here come from a woman aged 55-70 years with acute or convalescent COVID-19.

The chain carries TRBV6-2 or TRBV6-3 and TRBJ2-3, with 7 nucleotides matching TRBD1. Germline V gene lookup returns CDR1 MNHEY and CDR2 SVGEGT. The CDR3 totals 16 residues. V lost 6 bases and J lost 6; bases outside the gene matches: 15. CDR3 loop: CASSDPLRQGSDTQYF. The DNA for the CDR3 is TGTGCCAGCAGCGACCCCTTAAGACAGGGATCCGATACGCAGTATTTT.

This rearrangement joins TRBV21-1 to TRBJ2-3; no check of the table's D call, TRBD1, against the DNA was made. TRBV21-1 is assigned pseudogene status. The CDR3 contains 16 residues. CDR3 amino acids: CASIAAGLKSTDTQYF. In DNA, the CDR3 is TGTGCCAGCATCGCCGCAGGCTTAAAAAGCACAGATACGCAGTATTTT.

This clone showed up just once. The J gene is TRBJ2-1, the V gene TRBV6-4; 8 bases line up with TRBD1. This CDR3 has 19 amino acids. Trimming removed 1 base from V and 7 bases from J; junction bases left unmatched: 18. Germline V gives CDR1 MRHNA, CDR2 SNTAGT. The CDR3 coding sequence is TGTGCCAGCAGTGACTTAGGGACGGGCGACAGGGGTAAGGGAAATGAGCAGTTCTTC. Translation: CASSDLGTGDRGKGNEQFF.

This clone rates as medium-sized (0.01 to 0.1%). This chain links TRBV28 with TRBJ2-1; 7 positions match TRBD2. J gave up 3 bases and V 6 bases, and 8 bases lay outside the gene matches. CDR1 and CDR2 (germline): MDHEN, SYDVKM. This CDR3 comprises 15 residues. The CDR3 sequence is CASSSLADVYNEQFF. The CDR3 nucleotides read TGTGCCAGCAGCAGTCTAGCGGACGTCTACAATGAGCAGTTCTTC.

The CDR3 reads CASSRDWGLTSTDTQYF. CDR3 bases: TGTGCCAGCAGCCGCGACTGGGGACTCACTAGCACAGATACGCAGTATTTT. V usage is TRBV5-6 and J usage is TRBJ2-3, with D perhaps TRBD2 (6 bases). The CDR3 is made up of 17 amino acids. CDR1 is SGHDT and CDR2 is YYEEEE in the germline V gene. With 4 bases removed from V and 0 bases from J, the gap between germline ends came to 18 bases.

V gene TRBV6-1 combines with J gene TRBJ2-7; 11 nucleotides agree with TRBD2. The CDR3 is 16 residues long. From germline, CDR1 is MNHNS and CDR2 SASEGT. V trimming: 4 bases; J trimming: 0 bases; junction bases outside the gene matches: 5. The CDR3 DNA reads as TGTGCCAGCAGTGGACGACTAGCGGGGAGCTCCTACGAGCAGTACTTC. This translates into CASSGRLAGSSYEQYF.

This clone was seen a few times. V usage is TRBV7-2 and J usage is TRBJ1-5, with D possibly matching TRBD1 (5 bases). In germline, CDR1 is SGHTA, CDR2 FQGNSA. Trimming took off 5 bases at V and 0 bases at J, with 14 bases between the two ends. The CDR3 runs 16 residues. This CDR3 is CASSPSRRDSNQPQHF. CDR3 coding DNA: TGTGCCAGCAGCCCTAGTCGCAGGGATAGCAATCAGCCCCAGCATTTT. Variable domain in full (rest from reference TRBV7-2 and TRBJ1-5): GAGVSQSPSNKVTEKGKDVELRCDPISGHTALYWYRQSLGQGLEFLIYFQGNSAPDKSGLPSDRFSAERTGGSVSTLTIQRTQQEDSAVYLCASSPSRRDSNQPQHFGDGTRLSIL.

V is TRBV7-6 and J is TRBJ2-3; D might be TRBD2 (6 bases). The CDR3 contains 15 residues. Germline CDR1 is SGHVS and CDR2 is FNYEAQ. V lost 3 bases and J lost 0, with 10 bases in between. CDR3 sequence (DNA): TGTGCCAGCAGCTTCGTCGGGGGAAGCACAGATACGCAGTATTTT. This encodes CASSFVGGSTDTQYF. Drawing the rest from reference TRBV7-6 and TRBJ2-3, the complete variable domain is GAGVSQSPRYKVTKRGQDVALRCDPISGHVSLYWYRQALGQGPEFLTYFNYEAQQDKSGLPNDRFSAERPEGSISTLTIQRTEQRDSAMYRCASSFVGGSTDTQYFGPGTRLTVL.

CDR3 coding DNA: TGTGCCAGTAGTGCGGAGCCCGTTCGCCGCTCTGGAAACACCATATATTTT. Residues: CASSAEPVRRSGNTIYF. The chain links TRBV19 to TRBJ1-3; no firm D call. The CDR3 covers 17 residues. Germline V CDR1 and CDR2: LNHDA, SQIVND (reference sequence). The V end lost 5 bases, the J end lost 0 bases, and 17 bases lay between the germline ends.

This chain connects TRBV7-9 to TRBJ1-5, with D perhaps matching TRBD1 (6 bases). Trimming took off 7 bases at V and 2 bases at J, with 12 bases between the two ends. The CDR3 length is 14 residues. Germline V CDR1 and CDR2: SEHNR, FQNEAQ (reference sequence). Written as DNA, the CDR3 is TGTGCCAGCAACCGAGGGGGGGGCAATCAGCCCCAGCATTTT. This codes for CASNRGGGNQPQHF.

This clone has just a few counts. The chain employs TRBV18 and TRBJ1-1, with no clear D. The CDR3 sequence is 15 residues long. V gave up 2 bases and J gave up 4 bases, with 14 bases separating them. The germline CDR1 and CDR2 sequences are KGHSH and LQKENI. CDR3 loop: CASSPSAGLGTEAFF. DNA of the CDR3: TGTGCCAGCTCACCATCGGCCGGGTTAGGCACTGAAGCTTTCTTT.

The gene calls are TRBV6-5 and TRBJ1-1, with 8 bases lining up with TRBD1. With 6 bases clipped from V and 8 bases from J, the junction kept 5 bases outside the gene matches. Germline CDR1 MNHEY, CDR2 SVGAGI. The CDR3 contains 12 residues. CDR3: CASSSRTGEAFF. Written as DNA, the CDR3 is TGTGCCAGCAGCTCGCGGACAGGGGAAGCTTTCTTT.